This passage covers 30 T cell receptor beta chains from one sample sequenced in a study of blood T cell repertoires in COVID-19. TCRdb's copy holds only in-frame clones and misses some; the assay was immunoSEQ multiplex PCR. The repertoire consists of 200,000 to 250,000 clones, with less than 85% occurring once and the leading ten covering roughly 7.8%. Input material: peripheral blood. Receptors originate from a woman older than 75 with COVID-19, enrolled during active disease.

This chain uses TRBV2 with TRBJ2-5, with TRBD2 as a possible D gene (5 bases). The V end lost 3 bases, the J end lost 2 bases, and 7 bases lay between the germline ends. Germline CDR1 SNHLY, CDR2 FYNNEI. The CDR3 length is 13 residues. CDR3 sequence: CASSESGQETQYF. The CDR3 DNA sequence: TGTGCCAGCAGTGAGAGCGGTCAAGAGACCCAGTACTTC.

The chain couples TRBV7-9 to TRBJ1-2, with TRBD1 as a possible D gene (5 bases). Germline V gene sequence: CDR1 SEHNR, CDR2 FQNEAQ (reference sequence). The CDR3 loop spans 13 amino acids. V was cut by 5 bases and J by 4 bases, with 11 bases left in between. This CDR3 reads CASSLQGGYGYTF. The CDR3 nucleotides are TGTGCCAGCAGCCTCCAGGGTGGCTATGGCTACACCTTC.

This chain joins TRBV18 and TRBJ1-1, with a weak D call TRBD1 (6 bases). Germline V gene lookup returns CDR1 KGHSH and CDR2 LQKENI. The V gene lost 2 bases and the J gene lost 1 base, with 11 bases spanning the gap. The CDR3 has 15 amino acids. In DNA form, the CDR3 reads TGTGCCAGCTCACCAGTAGGGACACCGAACACTGAAGCTTTCTTT. Encoded protein: CASSPVGTPNTEAFF.

The chain links TRBV12-3 or TRBV12-4 to TRBJ2-1; a weak D match, TRBD2 (5 bases). Trimming removed 6 bases from V and 9 bases from J, with 12 bases in between. The CDR3 consists of 12 residues. The CDR3 coding sequence is TGTGCCAGCAGCCTAGAGGCGGGTGAGCAGTTCTTC. This codes for CASSLEAGEQFF.

The chain uses TRBV5-1 and TRBJ2-5, with TRBD1 as a possible D gene (5 bases). The CDR3 loop spans 14 amino acids. Germline V gene lookup returns CDR1 SGHRS and CDR2 YFSETQ. Trimming shortened V by 4 bases and J by 5 bases, and 15 bases separated the two germline ends. CDR3 residues: CASSEGVSGETQYF. The CDR3 DNA reads as TGCGCCAGCAGCGAAGGGGTCTCAGGCGAGACCCAGTACTTC.

The chain joins TRBV7-8 to TRBJ1-5; unclear D gene. Between the trimmed V and J ends, which lost 1 base and 0 bases, there was a span of 10 bases. The CDR3 totals 16 residues. Germline V gene sequence: CDR1 SGHVS, CDR2 FQNEAQ. CDR3 DNA sequence: TGTGCCAGCAGCTTAGTACCCACCTATAGCAATCAGCCCCAGCATTTT. Its protein is CASSLVPTYSNQPQHF.

The chain couples TRBV11-1 to TRBJ2-1; TRBD2 aligns across 11 bases. Germline V gene sequence: CDR1 SGHAT, CDR2 FQDESV (reference sequence). The CDR3 loop spans 16 amino acids. V lost 1 base, J lost 9 bases, and 8 bases stayed unmatched. CDR3 region: CASSLVGSGGVGEQFF. In DNA form, the CDR3 reads TGTGCCAGCAGCTTAGTCGGTAGCGGGGGGGTAGGTGAGCAGTTCTTC. The full variable domain, rest sourced from reference TRBV11-1 and TRBJ2-1, is EAEVAQSPRYKITEKSQAVAFWCDPISGHATLYWYRQILGQGPELLVQFQDESVVDDSQLPKDRFSAERLKGVDSTLKIQPAELGDSAMYLCASSLVGSGGVGEQFFGPGTRLTVL.

This clone has more than one count but fewer than ten. The CDR3 loop is CASTVTGNGYTF. The CDR3 coding sequence is TGTGCCAGCACCGTGACCGGGAACGGCTACACCTTC. The V and J genes are TRBV5-6 and TRBJ1-2; no firm D call. V was clipped by 6 bases and J by 8 bases, with 14 bases between them. The germline CDR1 and CDR2 sequences are SGHDT and YYEEEE. CDR3 size: 12 residues.

This sequence joins TRBV9 and TRBJ2-6, with no clear D. Trimming shortened V by 5 bases and J by 3 bases, and 12 bases separated the two germline ends. The germline gives CDR1 SGDLS, CDR2 YYNGEE. The CDR3 runs 15 residues. This CDR3 reads CASSDRGGGANVLTF. In DNA form, the CDR3 reads TGTGCCAGCAGTGATCGTGGCGGTGGGGCCAACGTCCTGACTTTC. The full variable domain, completed using reference TRBV9 and TRBJ2-6, is DSGVTQTPKHLITATGQRVTLRCSPRSGDLSVYWYQQSLDQGLQFLIQYYNGEERAKGNILERFSAQQFPDLHSELNLSSLELGDSALYFCASSDRGGGANVLTFGAGSRLTVL.

The chain carries TRBV19 and TRBJ2-2, with D possibly TRBD2 on 6 matching bases. Germline CDR1 is LNHDA and CDR2 is SQIVND (reference sequence). This CDR3 contains 15 residues. V was shortened by 3 bases and J by 4 bases, with 12 bases between the two germline ends. CDR3 sequence (DNA): TGTGCCAGTAGTATGGCTGCGCGGGGCACCGGGGAGCTGTTTTTT. This codes for CASSMAARGTGELFF.

This sequence joins TRBV3-1 (or the pseudogene TRBV3-2) and TRBJ1-4, with D uncertain. With 8 bases removed from V and 8 bases from J, the gap between germline ends came to 15 bases. Germline values: CDR1 LGHDT, CDR2 YNNKEL (reference sequence). The CDR3 extends over 13 amino acids. The CDR3 region has the DNA TGTGCCAGCGCTCGGCTAGATCAGGAAAAACTGTTTTTT. It is translated as CASARLDQEKLFF.

This sequence joins TRBV6-1 and TRBJ1-5; D is undetermined. V was pared by 3 bases and J by 0 bases, with 9 bases between. This CDR3 is 15 amino acids long. CDR1 and CDR2 from the germline V gene are MNHNS and SASEGT. The CDR3 DNA reads TGTGCCAGCAGTGAGAGCGGATATAGCAATCAGCCCCAGCATTTT. It is translated as CASSESGYSNQPQHF.

J is TRBJ2-1 and V is TRBV2; no clear D gene. The CDR3 totals 13 residues. CDR1 and CDR2 (germline): SNHLY, FYNNEI. V lost 6 bases and J 9 bases, leaving 15 bases between the germline ends. The CDR3 DNA reads as TGTGCCAGCAGGGCGGTCTGGCTCGGTGAGCAGTTCTTC. This sequence encodes CASRAVWLGEQFF.

The gene calls are TRBV5-6 and TRBJ2-5; TRBD1 aligns across 9 bases. CDR1 is SGHDT and CDR2 is YYEEEE in the germline V gene. The CDR3 sequence is 15 residues long. After removal of 4 bases from V and 5 bases from J, the junction contained 9 bases not matched to a gene. The CDR3 sequence is CASSAVTGGAETQYF. The CDR3 DNA reads TGTGCCAGCAGCGCCGTGACAGGGGGGGCGGAGACCCAGTACTTC.

V gene TRBV4-1 combines with J gene TRBJ1-5; 8 bases are a match to TRBD1. V lost 6 bases to trimming and J lost 2 bases; unmatched junction nucleotides: 6. Germline lookup yields CDR1 MGHRA and CDR2 YSYEKL. This CDR3 spans 15 amino acids. The CDR3 coding sequence is TGCGCCAGCAGACCGACAGGGGAGGGCAATCAGCCCCAGCATTTT. Protein: CASRPTGEGNQPQHF.

This clone was picked up a small number of times. The gene calls are TRBV7-9 and TRBJ2-7, with TRBD2 matching 12 bases. The CDR3 loop spans 15 amino acids. Germline CDR1 is SEHNR and CDR2 is FQNEAQ (reference sequence). With V trimmed by 4 bases and J by 3 bases, 4 bases remained unmatched. The CDR3: CASSSRLAGDYEQYF. For the CDR3, the DNA is TGTGCCAGCAGCTCACGACTAGCGGGAGACTACGAGCAGTACTTC. The variable domain in full, with the rest retrieved from reference TRBV7-9 and TRBJ2-7, is DTGVSQNPRHKITKRGQNVTFRCDPISEHNRLYWYRQTLGQGPEFLTYFQNEAQLEKSRLLSDRFSAERPKGSFSTLEIQRTEQGDSAMYLCASSSRLAGDYEQYFGPGTRLTVT.

The rearrangement links TRBV5-1 to TRBJ2-5; 10 nucleotides match TRBD2. The CDR3 is 14 residues long. Germline V gene data show CDR1 as SGHRS and CDR2 as YFSETQ. The junction had 4 bases not matched to a gene; V was cut back by 4 bases and J by 4 bases. CDR3 coding DNA: TGCGCCAGCAGCGGTATAGCGGGAGGAGAGACCCAGTACTTC. As protein: CASSGIAGGETQYF.

This clone was detected only once. The chain carries TRBV6-5 and TRBJ1-4, with 9 bases matching TRBD1. The CDR3 loop spans 14 amino acids. Germline V gene lookup returns CDR1 MNHEY and CDR2 SVGAGI. Trimming took 6 bases from V and 8 from J; bases not matched to a gene: 7. CDR3 residues: CASRDRGLGEKLFF. CDR3 coding DNA: TGTGCCAGCAGGGACAGGGGATTGGGAGAAAAACTGTTTTTT.

The V and J genes are TRBV15 and TRBJ1-1; D is unclear. In germline, CDR1 is LNHNV, CDR2 YYDKDF (reference sequence). The CDR3 consists of 12 residues. The V end was cut by 0 bases, the J end by 9 bases, with 8 bases between. In nucleotides, the CDR3 is TGTGCCACCAGCAGAGATACGAGCAAAGCTTTCTTT. This codes for CATSRDTSKAFF.

This clone appeared a few times. This sequence joins TRBV6-6 and TRBJ1-1, with a possible D match to TRBD1 (6 bases). The CDR3 extends over 15 amino acids. Germline CDR1 MNHNY, CDR2 SVGAGI (reference sequence). With 5 bases removed from V and 2 bases from J, the gap between germline ends came to 15 bases. CDR3 residues: CASSLGGTFNTEAFF. CDR3 sequence (DNA): TGTGCCAGCAGTCTCGGGGGGACATTTAACACTGAAGCTTTCTTT.

The rearrangement links TRBV5-6 to TRBJ2-1; 7 nucleotides agree with TRBD1. The CDR3 has 13 residues. Unmatched junction bases numbered 4, after V lost 5 bases and J lost 5 bases. Germline loops: CDR1 SGHDT, CDR2 YYEEEE. The CDR3 DNA follows: TGTGCCAGCAGGAGCGACAGGGACAATGAGCAGTTCTTC. The encoded protein is CASRSDRDNEQFF.

The genes are TRBV5-4 and TRBJ1-4, with D uncertain. Germline CDR1 and CDR2: SGHNT and YYREEE (reference sequence). The CDR3 contains 16 residues. Trimming cost V 0 bases and J 8 bases, with 17 bases left between them. DNA for the CDR3: TGTGCCAGCAGCTTGGCCGGAACAATTCTCGGGGAAAAACTGTTTTTT. Translation gives CASSLAGTILGEKLFF.

The chain is built from TRBV2 and TRBJ1-4, with D unclear. CDR3 length: 15 residues. Trimming took off 3 bases at V and 7 bases at J, with 15 bases between the two ends. CDR1 and CDR2 (germline): SNHLY, FYNNEI. CDR3 region: CASSDRGTRGEKLFF. CDR3 nucleotides: TGTGCCAGCAGTGACCGGGGAACTCGTGGTGAAAAACTGTTTTTT. Looking up the rest from reference TRBV2 and TRBJ1-4 gives the full variable domain: EPEVTQTPSHQVTQMGQEVILRCVPISNHLYFYWYRQILGQKVEFLVSFYNNEISEKSEIFDDQFSVERPDGSNFTLKIRSTKLEDSAMYFCASSDRGTRGEKLFFGSGTQLSVL.

The V call is TRBV27, the J call TRBJ1-1, with 7 nucleotides matching TRBD1. The CDR3 is made up of 15 amino acids. Trimming cost V 5 bases and J 1 base; bases outside gene matches: 7. Per germline, CDR1 MNHEY and CDR2 SMNVEV (reference sequence). This chain's CDR3 is CASSKGAGRNTEAFF. The CDR3 DNA sequence: TGTGCCAGCAGTAAGGGGGCGGGAAGGAACACTGAAGCTTTCTTT.

The rearrangement joins TRBV27 to TRBJ2-2, with D possibly TRBD2 on 6 matching bases. Germline lookup yields CDR1 MNHEY and CDR2 SMNVEV (reference sequence). The CDR3 consists of 14 residues. V dropped 6 bases and J dropped 6 bases, with 14 bases sitting between them. CDR3 region: CASRVAGSAGELFF. The CDR3, as DNA: TGTGCCAGCAGAGTCGCGGGGAGTGCCGGGGAGCTGTTTTTT.

This clone was picked up one time. V gene TRBV29-1 combines with J gene TRBJ1-1; 8 bases map to TRBD1. The CDR3 totals 12 residues. CDR1 is SQVTM, CDR2 ANQGSEA, per germline. Unmatched junction bases numbered 5, after V lost 6 bases and J lost 5 bases. This CDR3 reads CSVDRGRTEAFF. CDR3 nucleotide sequence: TGCAGCGTCGACAGGGGCAGAACTGAAGCTTTCTTT.

This rearrangement joins TRBV4-2 to TRBJ1-5, with TRBD1 matching over 8 bases. Looked up from germline, CDR1 is LGHNA and CDR2 is YNFKEQ. Trimming removed 4 bases from V and 0 bases from J; junction bases left unmatched: 11. CDR3 length: 18 amino acids. The chain's CDR3 is CASSLVGQGDFSNQPQHF. The CDR3, as DNA: TGTGCCAGCAGCCTCGTTGGACAGGGCGATTTTAGCAATCAGCCCCAGCATTTT.

The V call is TRBV5-1, the J call TRBJ2-1; TRBD1 matches at 10 bases. The ends lost 4 bases at V and 7 bases at J; junction bases unmatched: 8. The CDR3 covers 15 residues. Per the germline V gene, CDR1 is SGHRS and CDR2 is YFSETQ. CDR3 region: CASSPRDRGTNEQFF. In DNA, the CDR3 is TGCGCCAGCAGCCCCCGGGACAGGGGTACTAATGAGCAGTTCTTC.

The chain carries TRBV2 and TRBJ1-3; no definite D call. Trimming stripped 3 bases from V and 7 bases from J, with 10 bases between. CDR1 and CDR2 from the germline V gene are SNHLY and FYNNEI. The CDR3 loop spans 13 amino acids. The CDR3 DNA reads as TGTGCCAGCAGTGAGGAGGCCCGGAACACCATATATTTT. Residues: CASSEEARNTIYF.

In this sample, this clone turned up once. The gene calls are TRBV5-1 and TRBJ2-5; TRBD2 might be the D (6 bases). Germline CDR1 is SGHRS and CDR2 is YFSETQ. CDR3 size: 15 residues. V was pared by 2 bases and J by 2 bases, with 13 bases between. The CDR3 coding sequence is TGCGCCAGCAGCTTATCCCTAGCGCGGCAAGAGACCCAGTACTTC. It encodes CASSLSLARQETQYF.